Sequencing of this T cell receptor (beta chain) was carried out in a study of blood T cell repertoires in COVID-19. For the study at large: Samples of COVID-19 (acute and convalescent) were obtained from the United States, Italy and Spain.

Methods used by the authors: Estimation of nucleated cell counts relied on the amplification of reference gene primers. Repertoires were generated with immunoSEQ multiplex PCR, while TCRdb's copy carries only in-frame clones and drops some. V and J calls and clone size are those listed in that table; D and trimming were worked out from the DNA. The table includes about 150,000 clones, about 87% detected once. This CDR3 has 15 residues. Germline V lookup: CDR1 MGHRA, CDR2 YSYEKL. The V and J ends lost 4 bases and 3 bases, in that order; junction bases with no gene match: 5. The rearrangement uses TRBV4-1 and TRBJ1-3, with 8 bases fitting TRBD1. Sequencing used peripheral blood. This TCR was sampled from an elderly man with acute or convalescent COVID-19. The CDR3 region is CASSLGQGNGNTIYF. The CDR3 DNA reads TGCGCCAGCAGCCTAGGACAGGGTAATGGAAACACCATATATTTT.